The 10 T cell receptor beta chains below all came from one sample that was sequenced in a study of shared clonotypes between healthy human individuals (dated by TCRdb to 2018 to 2020). Library construction relied on the immunoSEQ multiplex PCR assay. TCRdb provides this immuneACCESS table in a form limited to in-frame rearrangements. Some clones are lacking; in checked studies, under half of them reflect an unresolved V gene, and why the rest are absent is not known. Recorded for this sample are 1.4 million to 1.5 million clones; roughly 96% of them occurred a single time. The ten largest clones take up roughly 1.2% of the sample. The specimen sequenced was naive CD4+ T cells sorted from blood. The label giving this sample's cell subset or site can be read as: CD45RA+ positively selected. These receptors came from a man under 40 in good health.

This sequence joins TRBV27 and TRBJ1-3; D is uncertain. CDR1 MNHEY and CDR2 SMNVEV come from the germline V gene (reference sequence). The CDR3 has 15 amino acids. Deletions cut 4 bases from V and 3 bases from J, with 13 bases between. The CDR3 reads CASSSSSPGGNTIYF. CDR3 in DNA: TGTGCCAGCAGTTCTTCCAGCCCGGGTGGAAACACCATATATTTT.

With respect to this clone: The sample holds other DNA sequences that translate to the same CDR3. The chain carries TRBV28 and TRBJ1-2, with 8 bases matching TRBD1. The CDR3 spans 13 residues. CDR1 and CDR2 (germline): MDHEN, SYDVKM. The V segment lost 3 bases and the J segment 5 bases; nucleotides outside the gene matches: 2. CDR3 residues: CASSFTGGYGYTF. The CDR3 coding sequence is TGTGCCAGCAGTTTCACAGGGGGATATGGCTACACCTTC.

This sequence joins TRBV11-2 and TRBJ2-2; possibly TRBD1 for D (7 bases). V lost 6 bases and J 5 bases, leaving 16 bases between the germline ends. Germline V gene lookup returns CDR1 SGHAT and CDR2 FQNNGV. This CDR3 region has 15 residues. In DNA form, the CDR3 reads TGTGCCAGCAGGACAATGACAGGGAGGACCGGGGAGCTGTTTTTT. It codes for CASRTMTGRTGELFF.

The V gene is TRBV11-2, the J gene TRBJ2-1; possible D gene TRBD2, 5 bases. Trimming took off 2 bases at V and 3 bases at J, with 11 bases between the two ends. Germline assignment: CDR1 SGHAT and CDR2 FQNNGV. There are 15 residues in the CDR3. CDR3 DNA: TGTGCCAGCAGCTTAACTAGAACACTCTACAATGAGCAGTTCTTC. It encodes CASSLTRTLYNEQFF.

The V and J genes are TRBV29-1 and TRBJ2-3; D unclear. The CDR3 totals 11 residues. Trimming removed 8 bases at V and 2 bases at J, with 8 bases between. CDR1 SQVTM and CDR2 ANQGSEA come from the germline V gene. Here the CDR3 reads CSTWYTDTQYF. In nucleotides, the CDR3 is TGCAGCACATGGTACACAGATACGCAGTATTTT.

As regards this clone: The sample holds other DNA sequences that translate to the same CDR3. This rearrangement joins TRBV18 to TRBJ2-5, with unresolved D. V lost 2 bases and J lost 2, with 3 bases in between. CDR1 is KGHSH and CDR2 is LQKENI in the germline V gene. The CDR3 is 12 residues long. The CDR3 reads CASSPGQETQYF. In DNA, the CDR3 is TGTGCCAGCTCACCAGGGCAAGAGACCCAGTACTTC.

The rearrangement links TRBV19 to TRBJ1-5; 7 bases are shared with TRBD1. Germline V gives CDR1 LNHDA, CDR2 SQIVND (reference sequence). This CDR3 has 13 amino acids. The V and J ends lost 9 bases and 6 bases, in that order; junction bases with no gene match: 8. In nucleotides, the CDR3 is TGTGCCAGCCGAGCACAGGGGACTCAGCCCCAGCATTTT. Amino acid sequence: CASRAQGTQPQHF.

V gene TRBV29-1 combines with J gene TRBJ1-4; D might be TRBD1 (6 bases). V was pared by 4 bases and J by 7 bases, with 19 bases between. The CDR3 has 15 amino acids. Germline assignment: CDR1 SQVTM and CDR2 ANQGSEA. CDR3 nucleotides: TGCAGCGTTGTGGATTGGCTGGGGGGCAGTGAAAAACTGTTTTTT. It encodes CSVVDWLGGSEKLFF.

The genes are TRBV13 and TRBJ1-3, with 7 positions matching TRBD1. Germline V lookup: CDR1 PRHDT, CDR2 FYEKMQ (reference sequence). Trimming cost V 4 bases and J 0 bases; bases outside gene matches: 12. The CDR3 is 18 residues long. In DNA, the CDR3 is TGTGCCAGCAGCTACACCGGGGGACAGTCACGCTCTGGAAACACCATATATTTT. It translates to CASSYTGGQSRSGNTIYF.

The V and J genes are TRBV7-2 and TRBJ1-4; the D gene is possibly TRBD1 (6 bases). Trimming took off 1 base at V and 7 bases at J, with 7 bases between the two ends. CDR3 length equals 13 residues. CDR1 SGHTA and CDR2 FQGNSA come from the germline V gene. The CDR3 sequence: CASSLVQGEKLFF. DNA for the CDR3: TGTGCCAGCAGCTTAGTACAGGGTGAAAAACTGTTTTTT.